This T cell receptor (beta chain) was recovered during a study of human thymus T cells. The table came from immunoSEQ multiplex PCR; TCRdb's copy has only in-frame clones and leaves some out. The data hold roughly 120,000 clones, with 90% to 95% observed a single time. Germline CDR1 is MNHNS and CDR2 is SASEGT. There are 15 residues in the CDR3. Between the trimmed V and J ends, which lost 4 bases and 4 bases, there was a span of 16 bases. Corrective cardiac surgery supplied the resected thymus tissue. Healthy Finnish infants undergoing corrective surgery for congenital heart defects were used as donors.

Sample: thymus tissue. This chain links TRBV6-1 with TRBJ1-2; D unresolved. The TCR sequence derives from a boy under three years old with a congenital heart defect but otherwise immunologically healthy. This chain's CDR3 is CASSVVLQPAYGYTF. The CDR3 nucleotides are TGTGCCAGCAGTGTGGTATTACAACCGGCCTATGGCTACACCTTC.